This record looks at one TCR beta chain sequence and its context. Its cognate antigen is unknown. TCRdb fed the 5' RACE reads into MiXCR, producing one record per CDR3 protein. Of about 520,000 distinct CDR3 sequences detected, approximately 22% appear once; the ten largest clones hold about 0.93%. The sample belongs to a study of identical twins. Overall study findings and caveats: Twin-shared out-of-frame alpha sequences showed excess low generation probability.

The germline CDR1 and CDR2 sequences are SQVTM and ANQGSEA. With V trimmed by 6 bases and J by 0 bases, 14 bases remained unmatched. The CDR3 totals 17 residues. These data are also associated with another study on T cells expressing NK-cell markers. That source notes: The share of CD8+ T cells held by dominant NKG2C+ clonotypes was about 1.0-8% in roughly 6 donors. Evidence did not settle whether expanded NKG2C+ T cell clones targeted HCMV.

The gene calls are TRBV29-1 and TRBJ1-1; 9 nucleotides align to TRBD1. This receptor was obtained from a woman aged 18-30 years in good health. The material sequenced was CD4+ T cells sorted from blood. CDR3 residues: CSVTGTGWRKMNTEAFF. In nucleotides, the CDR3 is TGCAGCGTGACCGGGACAGGGTGGAGGAAAATGAACACTGAAGCTTTCTTT.